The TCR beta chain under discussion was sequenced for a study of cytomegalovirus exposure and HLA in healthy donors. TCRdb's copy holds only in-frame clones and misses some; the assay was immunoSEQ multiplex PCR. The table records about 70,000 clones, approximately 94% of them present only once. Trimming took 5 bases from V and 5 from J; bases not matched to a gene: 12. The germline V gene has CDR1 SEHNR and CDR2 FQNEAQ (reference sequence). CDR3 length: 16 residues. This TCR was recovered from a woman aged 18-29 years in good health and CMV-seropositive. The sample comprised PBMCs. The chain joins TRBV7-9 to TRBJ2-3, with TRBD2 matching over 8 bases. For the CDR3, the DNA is TGTGCCAGCAGCCAAACCGGGCGGGGGGCCTTAGATACGCAGTATTTT. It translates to CASSQTGRGALDTQYF.